A selection of T cell receptor beta chains follows, all from one sample in a study of blood T cell repertoires in COVID-19. The repertoire was sequenced with immunoSEQ multiplex PCR; TCRdb's copy has only in-frame clones and lacks some. The top ten hold roughly 3.4% of the sample, which has about 160,000 clones, roughly 80% seen once. The sequenced sample consisted of PBMCs or T cells enriched from blood (not recorded which). These receptors were obtained from an older woman who had recovered from COVID-19. Both conserved end residues are part of each CDR3. D genes are given only for firm matches. A row's size may be missing; if present it is once, few, many or a size class.

DNA: TGCGCCAGCAGTGGGACTAGCGGGGGGGCGAATGAGCAGTTCTTC; CDR3: CASSGTSGGANEQFF; size: once; D: TRBD2; V: TRBV10-2; J: TRBJ2-1
DNA: TGTGCCATCGCGGGGGGGACAGGGGATCAGCCCCAGCATTTT; CDR3: CAIAGGTGDQPQHF; size: NA; D: TRBD1; V: TRBV19; J: TRBJ1-5
DNA: TGTGCCAGCAGTGCAACGGGAGTCTCTGGAAACACCATATATTTT; CDR3: CASSATGVSGNTIYF; size: NA; D: NA; V: TRBV2; J: TRBJ1-3
DNA: TGTGCCAGTAGCCCCGCAGGCACCTTGAACACTGAAGCTTTCTTT; CDR3: CASSPAGTLNTEAFF; size: NA; D: NA; V: TRBV19; J: TRBJ1-1
DNA: TGTGCCAGCAGCCGATTACGAGGACAGGGTAACTATGGCTACACCTTC; CDR3: CASSRLRGQGNYGYTF; size: NA; D: TRBD1; V: TRBV7-9; J: TRBJ1-2
DNA: TGTGCCAGCAGTTACCTCGGGACTCCCACAGATACGCAGTATTTT; CDR3: CASSYLGTPTDTQYF; size: NA; D: NA; V: TRBV6-6; J: TRBJ2-3
DNA: TGTGCCACCAGCAGAGAGGGGGCAAGTGGCTACACCTTC; CDR3: CATSREGASGYTF; size: NA; D: NA; V: TRBV15; J: TRBJ1-2
DNA: TGCGCCAGCTCTTCGACAGGGACGTGGGGAAACACCATATATTTT; CDR3: CASSSTGTWGNTIYF; size: few; D: TRBD1; V: TRBV5-1; J: TRBJ1-3
DNA: TGTGCCAGCAGCCAACACCGGGACATAGAAGAGACCCAGTACTTC; CDR3: CASSQHRDIEETQYF; size: NA; D: NA; V: TRBV2; J: TRBJ2-5
DNA: TGTGCCAGCAGTTTATCACCGGGTGAAAAACTGTTTTTT; CDR3: CASSLSPGEKLFF; size: NA; D: NA; V: TRBV12-3/TRBV12-4; J: TRBJ1-4
DNA: TGTGCCAGCAGCCGCGATACTAGCGGGGCCTACAATGAGCAGTTCTTC; CDR3: CASSRDTSGAYNEQFF; size: NA; D: TRBD2; V: TRBV4-2; J: TRBJ2-1
DNA: TGTGCCAGCAGCGTTCTAGCGGGGGGGCCTTATAATACGCAGTATTTT; CDR3: CASSVLAGGPYNTQYF; size: NA; D: TRBD2; V: TRBV7-8; J: TRBJ2-3
DNA: TGCGCCAGCAGCTTGAGAGGACAGGCCTCCTACGAGCAGTACTTC; CDR3: CASSLRGQASYEQYF; size: NA; D: TRBD1; V: TRBV5-1; J: TRBJ2-7
DNA: TGTGCCAGCAGATCGAAGCTCAATCAGCCCCAGCATTTT; CDR3: CASRSKLNQPQHF; size: NA; D: NA; V: TRBV27; J: TRBJ1-5
DNA: TGCGCCAGCAGAATGTACCCCCCCGCGCGAAGCACAGATACGCAGTATTTT; CDR3: CASRMYPPARSTDTQYF; size: few; D: NA; V: TRBV5-1; J: TRBJ2-3
DNA: TGTGCCATCAGTGAGTCGCCAACTTCACGCTCCTACAATGAGCAGTTCTTC; CDR3: CAISESPTSRSYNEQFF; size: NA; D: NA; V: TRBV10-3; J: TRBJ2-1
DNA: TGCGCCAGCAGTTCAGGGGGCGCAGGGACAGATACGCAGTATTTT; CDR3: CASSSGGAGTDTQYF; size: once; D: TRBD1; V: TRBV10-1; J: TRBJ2-3
DNA: TGTGCCAGCAGCTTAGAGGTAGCTCGACGGTCCTACAATGAGCAGTTCTTC; CDR3: CASSLEVARRSYNEQFF; size: NA; D: NA; V: TRBV7-9; J: TRBJ2-1
DNA: TGCAGCGTTGATCGAGGGGACAGGGAAGCTTTCTTT; CDR3: CSVDRGDREAFF; size: NA; D: TRBD1; V: TRBV29-1; J: TRBJ1-1
DNA: TGTGCCAGCAGTCCCCGGGTCTCCCATGAGCAGTTCTTC; CDR3: CASSPRVSHEQFF; size: NA; D: NA; V: TRBV6-5; J: TRBJ2-1
DNA: TGTGCCTGGCGACAGGGTCTTGAAGCTTTCTTT; CDR3: CAWRQGLEAFF; size: NA; D: TRBD1; V: TRBV30; J: TRBJ1-1
DNA: TGTGCCTGGAGCCAAAAAAGGGGAAGCTCGGACACTGAAGCTTTCTTT; CDR3: CAWSQKRGSSDTEAFF; size: NA; D: NA; V: TRBV30; J: TRBJ1-1
DNA: TGTGCCAGCAGGGTGGGACAGGGGAGTTCACCCCTCCACTTT; CDR3: CASRVGQGSSPLHF; size: NA; D: TRBD1; V: TRBV2; J: TRBJ1-6
DNA: TGTGCCAGTAGTATAGGACAGGGGATACCATCGGAGCTGTTTTTT; CDR3: CASSIGQGIPSELFF; size: NA; D: TRBD1; V: TRBV19; J: TRBJ2-2
DNA: TGTGCCAGCTTCGGGCAGGGGGGCTACACCTTC; CDR3: CASFGQGGYTF; size: NA; D: NA; V: TRBV6-5; J: TRBJ1-2
DNA: TGTGCCAGCAGCTTCATGAACACTGAAGCTTTCTTT; CDR3: CASSFMNTEAFF; size: NA; D: NA; V: TRBV5-6; J: TRBJ1-1
DNA: TGCGCCAGCAGTCATCCGACGGGAAATTCACCCCTCCACTTT; CDR3: CASSHPTGNSPLHF; size: NA; D: NA; V: TRBV23-1; J: TRBJ1-6
DNA: TGTGCCACCAGCACAACCGGGACAGGGCAAGGGAGAGGTGAAAAACTGTTTTTT; CDR3: CATSTTGTGQGRGEKLFF; size: NA; D: TRBD1; V: TRBV15; J: TRBJ1-4